Described below is a single TCR beta chain sequence and its context. The target antigen is unknown. Sequencing was performed with immunoSEQ multiplex PCR; in TCRdb, only in-frame clones are kept and a portion is missing. The data hold over 150,000 clones, with 70% to 90% observed a single time. V lost 2 bases to trimming and J lost 4 bases, with 12 bases between them. The CDR3 consists of 15 residues. Germline V gene lookup returns CDR1 MNHNS and CDR2 SASEGT. The data were obtained in a study of T cell responses to AZD1222 COVID-19 vaccine. Findings and limits, study-wide: Sampling captured repertoires only after the peak T cell response. Spike-specific TCR repertoires showed rising breadth and depth after two AZD1222 doses. Among AZD1222 vaccinees, only 5 to 7 were seropositive at baseline. Mostly white British, mostly female donors; authors suggested clonal diversity may be underestimated.

The receptor was isolated from an adult who received the AZD1222 COVID-19 vaccine. The material was peripheral blood, obtained 28 days after the second AZD1222 dose. The chain couples TRBV6-1 to TRBJ1-3, with no clear D. The CDR3 sequence: CASSEWAGSGNTIYF. The CDR3 bases are TGTGCCAGCAGTGAATGGGCGGGTTCGGGAAACACCATATATTTT.